This entry lists 13 T cell receptor beta chains sequenced from one sample in a study of T cell changes during pregnancy in multiple sclerosis. Libraries were prepared by immunoSEQ multiplex PCR; TCRdb keeps only in-frame clonotypes and omits some of them. The sample lists approximately 44,000 clones, around nine tenths occurring once. Material: CD8+ T cells from peripheral blood mononuclear cells, obtained in the third trimester of pregnancy. Receptors were obtained from a female donor with multiple sclerosis, enrolled in a pregnancy study.

The V call is TRBV27, the J call TRBJ2-1, with 9 bases aligning to TRBD2. After removal of 7 bases from V and 4 bases from J, the junction contained 8 bases not matched to a gene. Germline lookup yields CDR1 MNHEY and CDR2 SMNVEV (reference sequence). The CDR3 extends over 15 amino acids. CDR3 coding DNA: TGTGCCAGCAACGTGGCTAGCGGGACGTACAATGAGCAGTTCTTC. Amino acid sequence: CASNVASGTYNEQFF.

The chain carries TRBV5-1 and TRBJ2-7; D perhaps matches TRBD1 (5 bases). Trimming shortened V by 1 base and J by 6 bases, and 8 bases separated the two germline ends. CDR1 is SGHRS and CDR2 is YFSETQ in the germline V gene. This CDR3 region has 12 residues. For the CDR3, the DNA is TGCGCCAGCAGCTTGACAGGCGGCGAGCAGTACTTC. Its protein product is CASSLTGGEQYF. Combining the CDR3 with reference TRBV5-1 and TRBJ2-7 gives the whole variable domain KAGVTQTPRYLIKTRGQQVTLSCSPISGHRSVSWYQQTPGQGLQFLFEYFSETQRNKGNFPGRFSGRQFSNSRSEMNVSTLELGDSALYLCASSLTGGEQYFGPGTRLTVT.

J is TRBJ1-2 and V is TRBV6-1; no clear D gene. The CDR3 runs 12 residues. Germline CDR1 MNHNS, CDR2 SASEGT. Trimming left V 3 bases short and J 4 bases short, with 6 bases between. The chain's CDR3 is CASSESSYGYTF. As DNA, the CDR3 is TGTGCCAGCAGTGAGTCTTCCTATGGCTACACCTTC.

The chain has TRBV6-1 and TRBJ2-5; 8 nucleotides match TRBD2. Germline trimming cut 10 bases from V and 1 base from J; bases unmatched to any gene: 11. Germline CDR1 and CDR2: MNHNS and SASEGT. The CDR3 contains 15 residues. CDR3 sequence: CATSVVAGSQETQYF. For the CDR3, the DNA is TGTGCCACCTCTGTGGTAGCGGGGTCCCAAGAGACCCAGTACTTC.

The V gene is TRBV5-6, the J gene TRBJ2-2; D gene ambiguous. The CDR3 is made up of 14 amino acids. V lost 4 bases and J lost 2, with 9 bases in between. Germline values: CDR1 SGHDT, CDR2 YYEEEE. The CDR3, as DNA: TGTGCCAGCAGCCTATCACGAAACACCGGGGAGCTGTTTTTT. Its protein is CASSLSRNTGELFF.

The chain carries TRBV7-3 and TRBJ1-2, with 8 bases fitting TRBD1. V shed 3 bases and J 6 bases; nucleotides not matched to a gene: 6. This CDR3 contains 14 residues. Germline V lookup: CDR1 SGHTA, CDR2 FQGTGA. The CDR3: CASSFDRTGNGYTF. Written as DNA, the CDR3 is TGTGCCAGCAGCTTCGATAGGACAGGGAATGGCTACACCTTC.

The V gene is TRBV4-1, the J gene TRBJ1-5, with D possibly matching TRBD1 (6 bases). Trimming stripped 3 bases from V and 4 bases from J, with 16 bases between. The CDR3 loop spans 16 amino acids. Germline values: CDR1 MGHRA, CDR2 YSYEKL. CDR3 nucleotide sequence: TGCGCCAGCAGCCACGTCGGGACAAGTTCAAATCAGCCCCAGCATTTT. As protein: CASSHVGTSSNQPQHF.

The chain recombines TRBV29-1 with TRBJ2-7; 8 bases are shared with TRBD2. J was trimmed by 3 bases and V by 0 bases; bases with no gene match: 4. The CDR3 spans 14 residues. Per germline, CDR1 SQVTM and CDR2 ANQGSEA. CDR3 DNA: TGCAGCGTTGAAGATCGGGGGGGAAACTACGAGCAGTACTTC. This codes for CSVEDRGGNYEQYF.

The genes are TRBV11-2 and TRBJ2-3; 10 bases line up with TRBD1. Germline V gene sequence: CDR1 SGHAT, CDR2 FQNNGV. The CDR3 sequence is 18 residues long. V trimming: 0 bases; J trimming: 2 bases; junction bases outside the gene matches: 8. CDR3 protein: CASSLDRWDRGPTDTQYF. DNA for the CDR3: TGTGCCAGCAGCTTAGATCGGTGGGACAGGGGACCCACAGATACGCAGTATTTT. Looking up the rest from reference TRBV11-2 and TRBJ2-3 gives the full variable domain: EAGVAQSPRYKIIEKRQSVAFWCNPISGHATLYWYQQILGQGPKLLIQFQNNGVVDDSQLPKDRFSAERLKGVDSTLKIQPAKLEDSAVYLCASSLDRWDRGPTDTQYFGPGTRLTVL.

This clone was recorded only once. This chain links TRBV10-3 with TRBJ2-5, with 15 bases that match TRBD2. The V gene end was trimmed by 2 bases and the J gene end by 4 bases; junction bases not matched to a gene: 5. Germline CDR1 reads ENHRY; CDR2 reads SYGVKD. This CDR3 region has 17 residues. The CDR3 spells CAISEVGLAGGRETQYF. The CDR3 DNA reads as TGTGCCATCAGTGAGGTGGGACTAGCGGGAGGCAGAGAGACCCAGTACTTC.

This clone is medium-sized (0.01 to 0.1%) within its sample. This sample includes further DNA sequences coding for the same CDR3. This chain joins TRBV4-1 and TRBJ1-2, with 10 bases fitting TRBD1. V lost 3 bases, J lost 5 bases, and 6 bases stayed unmatched. This CDR3 comprises 15 residues. Looked up from germline, CDR1 is MGHRA and CDR2 is YSYEKL. The CDR3 sequence: CASSHGQGEGYGYTF. CDR3 in DNA: TGCGCCAGCAGCCATGGACAGGGGGAAGGGTATGGCTACACCTTC.

V gene TRBV27 combines with J gene TRBJ2-1; 9 positions match TRBD1. Germline CDR1 MNHEY, CDR2 SMNVEV (reference sequence). The V and J ends lost 4 bases and 4 bases, in that order; junction bases with no gene match: 5. This CDR3 has 15 amino acids. The CDR3 DNA sequence: TGTGCCAGCAGTTCCCGGGACAGGGAATACAATGAGCAGTTCTTC. This encodes CASSSRDREYNEQFF.

The chain combines TRBV7-3 with TRBJ2-1; 11 bases fit TRBD2. The CDR3 is 15 residues long. V was clipped by 5 bases and J by 5 bases; unmatched bases: 5. Germline-derived CDR1 and CDR2 are SGHTA and FQGTGA. The DNA of the CDR3 is TGTGCCAGCAGCGCGATAGCGGGGGGGAACAATGAGCAGTTCTTC. This encodes CASSAIAGGNNEQFF.